The next 8 T cell receptor beta chains were all read from a single sample in a study of blood T cell repertoires in COVID-19. The assay was immunoSEQ multiplex PCR, and TCRdb's table has in-frame clones only and misses some. The data show 200,000 to 250,000 clones, roughly 80% seen once. Specimen: peripheral blood. The receptor source for this set is a woman at least 80 years old with COVID-19, enrolled during active disease.

This CDR3 is CASTHSFGTDTQYF. The DNA for the CDR3 is TGTGCCAGCACACACTCGTTCGGGACAGATACGCAGTATTTT. The chain links TRBV5-5 to TRBJ2-3; unclear D gene. Germline loops: CDR1 SGHKS, CDR2 YYEKEE (reference sequence). The V end lost 6 bases, the J end lost 3 bases, and 14 bases lay between the germline ends. CDR3 length: 14 residues.

This sequence joins TRBV11-2 and TRBJ2-1, with 7 bases that match TRBD2. The CDR3 totals 15 residues. V shed 1 base and J 4 bases; nucleotides not matched to a gene: 4. From germline, CDR1 is SGHAT and CDR2 FQNNGV. The CDR3 sequence: CASSLGAGEYNEQFF. The CDR3, as DNA: TGTGCCAGCAGCTTAGGGGCGGGAGAGTACAATGAGCAGTTCTTC.

J is TRBJ1-5 and V is TRBV24-1; D is perhaps TRBD1 (5 bases). CDR1 and CDR2 from the germline V gene are KGHDR and SFDVKD. The CDR3 sequence is 17 residues long. Trimming took off 4 bases at V and 0 bases at J, with 15 bases between the two ends. The CDR3: CATSDQKQEYSNQPQHF. The CDR3, as DNA: TGTGCCACCAGTGACCAAAAACAGGAGTATAGCAATCAGCCCCAGCATTTT.

This chain connects TRBV14 to TRBJ1-2; D not certain. CDR1 SGHDN and CDR2 FVKESK come from the germline V gene. The CDR3 is 14 residues long. V was cut by 3 bases and J by 7 bases, with 15 bases left in between. CDR3 coding DNA: TGTGCCAGCAGCCACCACAAAGGAGAAGCTGGCTACACCTTC. Residues: CASSHHKGEAGYTF.

J is TRBJ2-1 and V is TRBV4-1; a possible D gene is TRBD2 (6 bases). Germline V gene sequence: CDR1 MGHRA, CDR2 YSYEKL. Trimming stripped 4 bases from V and 5 bases from J, with 15 bases between. The CDR3 runs to 15 residues. The CDR3 here is CASSPAGTVNNEQFF. Here the CDR3 DNA reads TGCGCCAGCAGCCCGGCGGGGACTGTAAACAATGAGCAGTTCTTC.

V is TRBV5-5 and J is TRBJ1-2; no firm D call. The CDR3 is made up of 15 amino acids. Germline CDR1 is SGHKS and CDR2 is YYEKEE (reference sequence). The V end was cut by 2 bases, the J end by 0 bases, with 11 bases between. The CDR3 loop is CASSFTGRANYGYTF. CDR3 in DNA: TGTGCCAGCAGCTTCACGGGAAGAGCTAACTATGGCTACACCTTC. Combining the CDR3 with reference TRBV5-5 and TRBJ1-2 gives the whole variable domain DAGVTQSPTHLIKTRGQQVTLRCSPISGHKSVSWYQQVLGQGPQFIFQYYEKEERGRGNFPDRFSARQFPNYSSELNVNALLLGDSALYLCASSFTGRANYGYTFGSGTRLTVV.

This clone showed up just once. The gene calls are TRBV7-2 and TRBJ2-7; 13 positions agree with TRBD2. Germline V gene sequence: CDR1 SGHTA, CDR2 FQGNSA. V was pared by 6 bases and J by 3 bases, with 5 bases of the junction left unmatched. The CDR3 extends over 15 amino acids. The CDR3 DNA reads as TGTGCCAGCAGACATGGACTAGCGGGAGTCTACGAGCAGTACTTC. Protein: CASRHGLAGVYEQYF.

There are a few counts of this clone. The V call is TRBV6-5, the J call TRBJ2-7; the match to TRBD1 covers 8 bases. Germline assignment: CDR1 MNHEY and CDR2 SVGAGI. The junction had 12 bases not matched to a gene; V was cut back by 11 bases and J by 6 bases. The CDR3 contains 13 residues. CDR3 protein: CAAVGTGPSEQYF. The CDR3 nucleotides are TGTGCCGCAGTAGGGACAGGTCCGTCCGAGCAGTACTTC.